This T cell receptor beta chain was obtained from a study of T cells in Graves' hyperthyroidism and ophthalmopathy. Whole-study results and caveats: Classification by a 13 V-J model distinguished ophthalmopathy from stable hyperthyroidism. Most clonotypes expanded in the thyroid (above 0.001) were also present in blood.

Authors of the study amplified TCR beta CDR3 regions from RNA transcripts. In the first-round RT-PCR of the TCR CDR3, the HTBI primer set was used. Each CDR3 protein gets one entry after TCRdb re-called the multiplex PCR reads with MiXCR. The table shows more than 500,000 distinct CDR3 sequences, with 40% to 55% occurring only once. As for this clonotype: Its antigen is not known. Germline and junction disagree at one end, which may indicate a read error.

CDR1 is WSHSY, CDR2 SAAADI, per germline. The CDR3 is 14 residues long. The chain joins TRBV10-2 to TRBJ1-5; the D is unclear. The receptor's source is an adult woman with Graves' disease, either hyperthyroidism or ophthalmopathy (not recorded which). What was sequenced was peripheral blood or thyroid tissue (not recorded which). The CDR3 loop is CASSESEFNQPQHF. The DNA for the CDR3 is TGTGCCAGCAGTGAGTCAGAATTCAATCAGCCCCAGCATTTT.